The T cell receptor beta chain under discussion was sequenced for a study of Ad26.COV2.S vaccination and SARS-CoV-2 variants. Regarding the study as a whole: TCR breadth and depth analyses may have underestimated total T cell responses. Researchers reported similar non-spike TCR breadth in vaccine and placebo recipients. Reported post-vaccination CD8+ and CD4+ T cell responses to spike showed substantial breadth.

Regarding this clone: Its antigen is as yet unknown.

Here immunoSEQ multiplex PCR was the method, and the copy in TCRdb shows in-frame clones only, minus some. Found here are approximately 340,000 clones, around 92% of them singletons; the top ten hold 3.5% to 4.5%. Germline values: CDR1 MNHEY, CDR2 SMNVEV (reference sequence). Trimming shortened V by 5 bases and J by 4 bases, and 12 bases separated the two germline ends. The CDR3 loop spans 14 amino acids. This chain links TRBV27 with TRBJ2-1, with D possibly TRBD1 on 6 matching bases. Here the sequenced sample was peripheral blood, taken after recovery from COVID-19. The clonotype originates from a human donor who had recovered from COVID-19. The chain's CDR3 is CASSIRTVYNEQFF. Here the CDR3 DNA reads TGTGCCAGCAGTATCCGGACAGTTTACAATGAGCAGTTCTTC.